The 5 T cell receptor beta chains in this list originate from one sample, sequenced in a study of blood T cell repertoires in COVID-19. Sequenced by immunoSEQ multiplex PCR; TCRdb stores in-frame clones only, minus some. The table records approximately 400,000 clones, roughly four fifths of them present only once. Sequenced material: PBMCs or T cells enriched from blood (not recorded which). The receptors derive from a woman aged 45-65 years who had recovered from COVID-19.

The CDR3 reads CASSLERGSPVFEAFF. The CDR3 DNA follows: TGCGCCAGCAGCTTGGAGAGGGGGTCGCCAGTTTTTGAAGCTTTCTTT. The chain couples TRBV5-1 to TRBJ1-1; D may be TRBD1 (6 bases). V lost 0 bases, J lost 7 bases, and 19 bases lay in between. This CDR3 has 16 amino acids. Germline CDR1 and CDR2: SGHRS and YFSETQ.

The rearrangement links TRBV5-6 to TRBJ1-1; 8 bases map to TRBD1. V shed 6 bases and J 8 bases; nucleotides not matched to a gene: 15. This CDR3 has 15 amino acids. Germline V lookup: CDR1 SGHDT, CDR2 YYEEEE. CDR3 coding DNA: TGTGCCAGCATCAAGGTGGGGGTAGGACAGGGCGAAGCTTTCTTT. Residues: CASIKVGVGQGEAFF. The full variable domain, completed using reference TRBV5-6 and TRBJ1-1, is DAGVTQSPTHLIKTRGQQVTLRCSPKSGHDTVSWYQQALGQGPQFIFQYYEEEERQRGNFPDRFSGHQFPNYSSELNVNALLLGDSALYLCASIKVGVGQGEAFFGQGTRLTVV.

The chain combines TRBV7-2 with TRBJ1-5, with unresolved D. The CDR3 length is 15 residues. CDR1 SGHTA and CDR2 FQGNSA come from the germline V gene. The V end was cut by 1 base, the J end by 1 base, with 8 bases between. CDR3 in DNA: TGTGCCAGCAGCTTAGGACCGGGGAGCAATCAGCCCCAGCATTTT. Protein product: CASSLGPGSNQPQHF.

The V call is TRBV2, the J call TRBJ1-4; the match to TRBD1 covers 8 bases. J was trimmed by 7 bases and V by 6 bases; bases with no gene match: 10. This CDR3 comprises 15 residues. CDR1 SNHLY and CDR2 FYNNEI come from the germline V gene. For the CDR3, the DNA is TGTGCCAGCAGGGAGACAGGGGCCTCGGGTGAAAAACTGTTTTTT. This sequence encodes CASRETGASGEKLFF.

The V call is TRBV7-2, the J call TRBJ2-7; 9 nucleotides line up with TRBD1. This CDR3 is 17 amino acids long. J gave up 9 bases and V 5 bases, and 20 bases lay outside the gene matches. The germline V gene has CDR1 SGHTA and CDR2 FQGNSA. CDR3 residues: CASSPLGGTGGVLRQYF. The CDR3 DNA follows: TGTGCCAGCAGCCCGCTGGGGGGTACAGGGGGCGTTTTAAGGCAGTACTTC.